Shown below are 19 T cell receptor beta chains from a single sample sequenced in a study of Graves' ophthalmopathy and Graves' hyperthyroidism. Scientists amplified the TCR beta CDR3 regions from RNA transcripts. RT-PCR was first run with HTBI primers, then multiplex PCR in a second round. TCRdb re-analysed the multiplex PCR reads in MiXCR, keeping a single row per CDR3 protein. The sample consists of over a million distinct CDR3 sequences, less than 45% of them appearing once. What was sequenced was peripheral blood or thyroid tissue (not recorded which). Receptor source: an adult man with Graves' hyperthyroidism.

This clonotype was detected once. CDR3 DNA sequence: TGTGCCAGCAACCCCCCATTGGGACAGAAAGCCTATGGCTACACCTTC. It yields the protein CASNPPLGQKAYGYTF. The chain joins TRBV7-9 to TRBJ1-2, with TRBD1 identical over 7 bases. Germline-derived CDR1 and CDR2 are SEHNR and FQNEAQ (reference sequence). CDR3 size: 16 residues. The V and J ends lost 7 bases and 4 bases, in that order; junction bases with no gene match: 15.

This clonotype was observed a single time. CDR3 DNA sequence: TGTGCCAGCAGCCCGCGGCCCAGCTCTCGGGAAAAACTGTTTTTT. Its protein is CASSPRPSSREKLFF. The gene calls are TRBV12-3 or TRBV12-4 and TRBJ1-4, with D uncertain. The length of the CDR3 is 15 residues. V was shortened by 6 bases and J by 8 bases, with 19 bases between the two germline ends.

This clonotype has ten or more counts. The CDR3 DNA is TGCAGTGCCCCGAAGGGGGCAGGTTCACCCCTCCACTTT. It yields the protein CSAPKGAGSPLHF. This chain links TRBV20-1 with TRBJ1-6; TRBD1 aligns across 7 bases. This CDR3 region has 13 residues. Per the germline V gene, CDR1 is DFQATT and CDR2 is SNEGSKA (reference sequence). V trimming: 6 bases; J trimming: 9 bases; junction bases outside the gene matches: 8.

Concerning this clonotype: The junction shows a germline mismatch at one end, possibly a read error. J is TRBJ2-2 and V is TRBV25-1, with D uncertain. This CDR3 is 13 amino acids long. CDR1 MGHDK and CDR2 SYGVNS come from the germline V gene. CDR3 region: CVSSPTFTGELFF. The CDR3 DNA sequence: TGTGTCAGCTCACCGACGTTCACCGGGGAGCTGTTTTTT.

This chain joins TRBV25-1 and TRBJ2-1, with D perhaps being TRBD1 or TRBD2 (5 bases each). V was clipped by 4 bases and J by 2 bases, with 12 bases between them. From germline, CDR1 is MGHDK and CDR2 SYGVNS. CDR3 length: 15 amino acids. The CDR3, as DNA: TGTGCCAGCAGTGGAGGTCAGGGAGCCTACAATGAGCAGTTCTTC. Encoded protein: CASSGGQGAYNEQFF.

The sample holds one count of this clonotype. The CDR3 coding sequence is TGCAGTGCTAGAGATTTCGGGACAGGGCCCGAGCAGTACTTC. Its translation: CSARDFGTGPEQYF. The rearrangement joins TRBV20-1 to TRBJ2-7; TRBD1 matches at 9 bases. The CDR3 has 14 amino acids. Germline values: CDR1 DFQATT, CDR2 SNEGSKA (reference sequence). The V and J ends lost 0 bases and 6 bases, in that order; junction bases with no gene match: 6.

This chain links TRBV30 with TRBJ1-2, with D perhaps TRBD1 (5 bases). Germline-derived CDR1 and CDR2 are GTSNPN and SVGIG (reference sequence). V lost 3 bases and J 2 bases, leaving 10 bases between the germline ends. This CDR3 spans 13 amino acids. CDR3 amino acids: CAWRWDPNYGYTF. The CDR3 DNA follows: TGTGCCTGGAGATGGGACCCGAACTATGGCTACACCTTC. Full variable domain (remainder filled in from reference TRBV30 and TRBJ1-2): SQTIHQWPATLVQPVGSPLSLECTVEGTSNPNLYWYRQAAGRGLQLLFYSVGIGQISSEVPQNLSASRPQDRQFILSSKKLLLSDSGFYLCAWRWDPNYGYTFGSGTRLTVV.

This clonotype has more than one count but fewer than ten. V and J are TRBV18 and TRBJ2-7; 8 bases map to TRBD1. V was pared by 4 bases and J by 5 bases, with 7 bases of the junction left unmatched. From germline, CDR1 is KGHSH and CDR2 LQKENI. CDR3 length: 14 amino acids. CDR3 sequence reads: CASSHGQGQNEQYF. The CDR3 bases are TGTGCCAGCTCACACGGACAGGGTCAGAACGAGCAGTACTTC.

Remarks on this clonotype: A read error may explain this, as a much larger clone is one base away. The chain has TRBV7-9 and TRBJ1-3; D is ambiguous. The CDR3 is 15 amino acids. Germline CDR1 is SEHNR and CDR2 is FQNEAQ (reference sequence). CDR3 protein: CASGFHRYSGNTIYF. CDR3 DNA sequence: TGTGCCAGCGGCTTCCACCGATACTCTGGAAACACCATATATTTT.

Worth noting for this clonotype: Since a much larger clone is just one base distant, this may be a read error. The chain has TRBV12-3 or TRBV12-4 and TRBJ1-3, with 8 bases aligning to TRBD1. The CDR3 sequence is 15 residues long. CDR3 protein: CASRGQELTGNTTYF. The CDR3 DNA reads as TGTGCCAGCAGGGGACAGGAACTAACTGGAAACACCACATATTTT.

The genes are TRBV28 and TRBJ1-2; D is undetermined. The CDR3 totals 15 residues. Trimming cost V 2 bases and J 4 bases, with 14 bases left between them. The V gene's germline CDR1 is MDHEN and CDR2 SYDVKM. The CDR3 spells CASSLSGRIFYGYTF. Written as DNA, the CDR3 is TGTGCCAGCAGTTTAAGCGGCAGGATATTCTATGGCTACACCTTC.

The V gene is TRBV12-3 or TRBV12-4, the J gene TRBJ1-2, with D tentatively TRBD1 (6 bases). The V gene lost 0 bases and the J gene lost 8 bases, with 13 bases spanning the gap. The CDR3 sequence is 14 residues long. The CDR3 bases are TGTGCCAGCAGTTTAGCGGGCAGGGGAGTCGGCTACACCTTC. Protein product: CASSLAGRGVGYTF.

CDR3 sequence reads: CATSRVYTGSANYGYTF. The CDR3 region has the DNA TGTGCCACCAGCAGAGTTTATACAGGGAGTGCTAACTATGGCTACACCTTC. The chain has TRBV15 and TRBJ1-2; a weak D match, TRBD1 (6 bases). Germline loops: CDR1 LNHNV, CDR2 YYDKDF (reference sequence). CDR3 length: 17 amino acids. With 1 base removed from V and 0 bases from J, the gap between germline ends came to 15 bases.

At least ten counts were recorded for this clonotype. The V gene is TRBV5-1, the J gene TRBJ2-2; D possibly matches TRBD1 or TRBD2 (5 bases each). V lost 4 bases, J lost 9 bases, and 16 bases lay in between. CDR1 is SGHRS, CDR2 YFSETQ, per germline. The CDR3 has 14 amino acids. The CDR3 is CASSPGHSLRELFF. CDR3 in DNA: TGCGCCAGCAGCCCGGGGCACAGTCTGAGGGAGCTGTTTTTT.

This clonotype occurred many times. The chain recombines TRBV7-2 with TRBJ2-7; TRBD1 matches 9 bases. Germline V gives CDR1 SGHTA, CDR2 FQGNSA. The CDR3 runs to 15 residues. V was clipped by 3 bases and J by 5 bases; unmatched bases: 8. CDR3 loop: CASSFTTGQGHEQYF. As DNA, the CDR3 is TGTGCCAGCAGCTTCACAACGGGACAGGGTCACGAGCAGTACTTC. Based on the CDR3 plus reference TRBV7-2 and TRBJ2-7, the full variable domain is GAGVSQSPSNKVTEKGKDVELRCDPISGHTALYWYRQSLGQGLEFLIYFQGNSAPDKSGLPSDRFSAERTGGSVSTLTIQRTQQEDSAVYLCASSFTTGQGHEQYFGPGTRLTVT.

This clonotype has a count of ten or more. The gene calls are TRBV2 and TRBJ1-6, with a possible D match to TRBD1 (5 bases). CDR3 length: 13 amino acids. The germline V gene has CDR1 SNHLY and CDR2 FYNNEI. The V gene lost 3 bases and the J gene lost 8 bases, with 8 bases spanning the gap. In nucleotides, the CDR3 is TGTGCCAGCAGTGACGGGGCGTATTCACCCCTCCACTTT. Encoded protein: CASSDGAYSPLHF. Supplemented by reference TRBV2 and TRBJ1-6, the full variable domain reads EPEVTQTPSHQVTQMGQEVILRCVPISNHLYFYWYRQILGQKVEFLVSFYNNEISEKSEIFDDQFSVERPDGSNFTLKIRSTKLEDSAMYFCASSDGAYSPLHFGNGTRLTVT.

As regards this clonotype: This may come from a read error, since a much larger clone is one base off. This chain links TRBV7-9 with TRBJ1-6; the D gene is possibly TRBD1 (6 bases). With 7 bases removed from V and 5 bases from J, the gap between germline ends came to 15 bases. CDR3 length: 15 residues. CDR1 and CDR2 from the germline V gene are SEHNR and FQNEAQ (reference sequence). CDR3 in DNA: TGTGCCAGCAACCCACAGGGTATGGATAATTCACCCCTCCACTTT. This translates into CASNPQGMDNSPLHF.

In this sample, this clonotype turned up many times. The chain recombines TRBV5-8 with TRBJ2-7; weak D call: TRBD2 (6 bases). Germline CDR1 reads SGHTS; CDR2 reads YDEGEE. The CDR3 length is 14 residues. V lost 3 bases and J 2 bases, leaving 12 bases between the germline ends. CDR3 sequence: CASSYGGSPYEQYF. CDR3 DNA: TGTGCCAGCAGCTACGGAGGGAGTCCCTACGAGCAGTACTTC.

This clonotype was found many times. This rearrangement joins TRBV29-1 to TRBJ2-5; D is possibly TRBD2 (6 bases). This CDR3 is built from 12 residues. Between the trimmed V and J ends, which lost 4 bases and 5 bases, there was a span of 11 bases. Germline values: CDR1 SQVTM, CDR2 ANQGSEA. The DNA of the CDR3 is TGCAGCGTTGTAGCGGCGCAGGAGACCCAGTACTTC. Translation gives CSVVAAQETQYF.